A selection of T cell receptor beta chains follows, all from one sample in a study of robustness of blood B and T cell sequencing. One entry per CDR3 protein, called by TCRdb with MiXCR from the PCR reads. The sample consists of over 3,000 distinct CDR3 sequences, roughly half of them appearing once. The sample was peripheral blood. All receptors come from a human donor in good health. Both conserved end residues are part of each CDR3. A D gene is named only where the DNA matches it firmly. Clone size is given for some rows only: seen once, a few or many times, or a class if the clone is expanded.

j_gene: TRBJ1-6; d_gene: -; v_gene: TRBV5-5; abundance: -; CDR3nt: TGTGCCAGCAGCTTGGAGGGCATTTATAATTCACCCCTCCACTTT; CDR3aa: CASSLEGIYNSPLHF
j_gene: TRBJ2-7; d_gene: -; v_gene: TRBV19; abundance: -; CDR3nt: TGTGCCAGTAGTAGGACAGTCTCCTACGAGCAGTACTTC; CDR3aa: CASSRTVSYEQYF
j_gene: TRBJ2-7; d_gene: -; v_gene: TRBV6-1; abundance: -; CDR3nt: TGTGCCAGCAGCCACCTGGAGGAGACAGGCAGAACCTACGAGCAGTACTTC; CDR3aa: CASSHLEETGRTYEQYF
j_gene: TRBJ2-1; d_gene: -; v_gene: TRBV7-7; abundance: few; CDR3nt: TGTGCCAGCAGCAAAGAACCTCAGGGGAATGAGCAGTTCTTC; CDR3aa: CASSKEPQGNEQFF
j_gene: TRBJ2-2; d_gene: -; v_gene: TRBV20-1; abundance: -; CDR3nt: TGCAGTGCTAGGACAGGATTAGTCACCGGGGAGCTGTTTTTT; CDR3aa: CSARTGLVTGELFF
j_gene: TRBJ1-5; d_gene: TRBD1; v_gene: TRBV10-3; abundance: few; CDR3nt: TGTGCCATCAGCAAGGACAGGGGTGTCGTTCAGCCCCAGCATTTT; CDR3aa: CAISKDRGVVQPQHF
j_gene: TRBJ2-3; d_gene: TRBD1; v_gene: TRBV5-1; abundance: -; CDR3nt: TGCGCCAGCAGCTTGGCCCCAGGGGGCTCGGATACGCAGTATTTT; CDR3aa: CASSLAPGGSDTQYF
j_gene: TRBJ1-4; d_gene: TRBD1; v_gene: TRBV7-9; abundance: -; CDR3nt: TGTGCCAGCAGCTTACCCCAGGGGGCAACTAATGAAAAACTGTTTTTT; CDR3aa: CASSLPQGATNEKLFF
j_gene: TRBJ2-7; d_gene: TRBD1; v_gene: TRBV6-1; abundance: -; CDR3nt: TGTGCCAGCAGTGTACCTAGGACAGGGCTCTCCTACGAGCAGTACTTC; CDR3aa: CASSVPRTGLSYEQYF
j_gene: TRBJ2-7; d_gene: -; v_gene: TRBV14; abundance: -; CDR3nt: TGTGCCAGCAGCTCGACAGCCTCCTACGAGCAGTACTTC; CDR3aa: CASSSTASYEQYF
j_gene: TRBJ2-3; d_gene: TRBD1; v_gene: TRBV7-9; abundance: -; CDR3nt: TGTGCCAGCAGACCCCCGGGCGGGACAGGGAGTTTCGATACGCAGTATTTT; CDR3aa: CASRPPGGTGSFDTQYF
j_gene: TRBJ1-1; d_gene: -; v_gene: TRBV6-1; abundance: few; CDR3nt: TGTGCCAGCAGTGAAGCGCTTCAAACAGAGGGCTTTTTTGAATCTTTCTTT; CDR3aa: CASSEALQTEGFFESFF
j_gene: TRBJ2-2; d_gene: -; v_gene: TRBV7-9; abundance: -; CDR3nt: TGTGCCAGCGACCCTAACGGGGGAGGAGGGAACACCGGGGAGCTGTTTTTT; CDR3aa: CASDPNGGGGNTGELFF
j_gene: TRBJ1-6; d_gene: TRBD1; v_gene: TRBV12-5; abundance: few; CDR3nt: TGTGCTAGTGGTTCGTATGGAGGGGGCGGCTCACCCCTCCACTTT; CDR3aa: CASGSYGGGGSPLHF
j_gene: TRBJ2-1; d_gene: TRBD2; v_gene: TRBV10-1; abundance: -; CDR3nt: TGCGCCAGCAGTAAAGCGGGGGGAGGAAATGAGCAGTTCTTC; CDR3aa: CASSKAGGGNEQFF
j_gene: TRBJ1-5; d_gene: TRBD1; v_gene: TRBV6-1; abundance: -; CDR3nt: TGTGCCAGCAGGCGGACAGGGGAGGGCAATCAGCCCCAGCATTTT; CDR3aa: CASRRTGEGNQPQHF
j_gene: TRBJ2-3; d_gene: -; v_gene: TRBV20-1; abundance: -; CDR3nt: TGCAGTGCTAGAGTGGAGGGGGGGGGAAGTAGCACAGATACGCAGTATTTT; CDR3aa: CSARVEGGGSSTDTQYF
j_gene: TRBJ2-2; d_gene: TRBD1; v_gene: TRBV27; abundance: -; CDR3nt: TGTGCCAGCAGTTTGGGACAGGGGAACACCGGGGAGCTGTTTTTT; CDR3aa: CASSLGQGNTGELFF
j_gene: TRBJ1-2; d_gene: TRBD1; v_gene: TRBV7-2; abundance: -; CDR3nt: TGTGCCAGCAGCCCGGGGGACAGGGCCTCCTATGGCTACACCTTC; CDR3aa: CASSPGDRASYGYTF
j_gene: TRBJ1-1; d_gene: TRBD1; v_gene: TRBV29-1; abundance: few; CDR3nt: TGCAGCGGATGGGACAGGCCAGGGGACACTGAAGCTTTCTTT; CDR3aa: CSGWDRPGDTEAFF
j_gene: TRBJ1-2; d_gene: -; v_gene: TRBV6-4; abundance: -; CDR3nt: TGTGCCAGCAGTGACCCGGGACACTTCTATGGCTACACCTTC; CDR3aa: CASSDPGHFYGYTF
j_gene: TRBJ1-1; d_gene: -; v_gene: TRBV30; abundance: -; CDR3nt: TGTGCCTGGAATAACGGCAACACTGAAGCTTTCTTT; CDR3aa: CAWNNGNTEAFF
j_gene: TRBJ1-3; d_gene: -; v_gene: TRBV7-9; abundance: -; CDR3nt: TGTGCCAGCAGCCTGCAGGGGACCCTGAACTCTGGAAACACCATATATTTT; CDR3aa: CASSLQGTLNSGNTIYF
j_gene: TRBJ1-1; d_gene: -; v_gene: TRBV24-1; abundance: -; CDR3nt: TGTGCCACCAGTGCTTCCGGACGTCGCAGTGAAGCTTTCTTT; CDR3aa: CATSASGRRSEAFF
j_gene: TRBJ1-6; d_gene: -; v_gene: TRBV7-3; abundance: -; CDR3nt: TGTGCCAGCAGCTTACAGCAGAATTCACCCCTCCACTTT; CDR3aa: CASSLQQNSPLHF
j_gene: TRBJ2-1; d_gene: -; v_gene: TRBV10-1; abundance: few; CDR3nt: TGCGCCAGCAGTGAAAGGAGACTCAATGGAGCGAAGATCTACAATGAGCAGTTCTTC; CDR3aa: CASSERRLNGAKIYNEQFF
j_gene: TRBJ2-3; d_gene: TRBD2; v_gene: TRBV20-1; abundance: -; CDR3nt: TGCAGTGCTAGACGACTAGCGGAAACAGATACGCAGTATTTT; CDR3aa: CSARRLAETDTQYF
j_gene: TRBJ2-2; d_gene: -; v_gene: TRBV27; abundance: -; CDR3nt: TGTGCCAGCAGCCCTACCTACACCGGGGAGCTGTTTTTT; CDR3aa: CASSPTYTGELFF
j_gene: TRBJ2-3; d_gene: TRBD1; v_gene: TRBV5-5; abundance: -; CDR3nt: TGTGCCAGCAGCTTGTTAGCGACAGGGCCCACAGATACGCAGTATTTT; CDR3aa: CASSLLATGPTDTQYF
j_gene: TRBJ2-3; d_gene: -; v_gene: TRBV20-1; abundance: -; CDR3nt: TGCAGTGCTAGTGCTAGCAGAACAGATACGCAGTATTTT; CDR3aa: CSASASRTDTQYF
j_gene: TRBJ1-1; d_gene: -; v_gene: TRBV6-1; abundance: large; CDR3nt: TGTGCCAGCCGGACGAGAGATGAAGCTTTCTTT; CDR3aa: CASRTRDEAFF
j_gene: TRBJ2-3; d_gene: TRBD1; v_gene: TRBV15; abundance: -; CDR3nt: TGTGCCACCAGCACACAAATGACAGGGGGAGTTAACGGTGGTACGCAGTATTTT; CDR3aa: CATSTQMTGGVNGGTQYF
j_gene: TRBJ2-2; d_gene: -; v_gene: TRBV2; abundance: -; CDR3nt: TGTGCCAGCAGTGAAGGTCACAACCTAGATCCGAACACCGGGGAGCTGTTTTTT; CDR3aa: CASSEGHNLDPNTGELFF
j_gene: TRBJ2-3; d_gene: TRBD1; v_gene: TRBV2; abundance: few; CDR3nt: TGTGCCAGCAGTGTTCTAAGGACAGGGAGCACAGATACGCAGTATTTT; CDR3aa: CASSVLRTGSTDTQYF
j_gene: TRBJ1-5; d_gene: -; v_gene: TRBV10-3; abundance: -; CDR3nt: TGTGCCACCCGGTCGAGCAGCCTCAATCAGCCCCAGCATTTT; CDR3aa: CATRSSSLNQPQHF
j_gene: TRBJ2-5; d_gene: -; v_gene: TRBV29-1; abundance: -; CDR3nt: TGCAGCGTTCCCGAACAGGGTTTGGCAAGAGGGACCCAGTACTTC; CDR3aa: CSVPEQGLARGTQYF
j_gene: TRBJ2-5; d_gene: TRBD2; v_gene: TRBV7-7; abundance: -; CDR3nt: TGTGCCAGCAGCTACGGGTGGGGGGGAGACTCAGCCCAGTACTTC; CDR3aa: CASSYGWGGDSAQYF
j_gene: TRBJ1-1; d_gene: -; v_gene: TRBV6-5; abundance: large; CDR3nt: TGTGCCAGCAGTTCATCCAGGGAAGAACTCACTGAAGCTTTCTTT; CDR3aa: CASSSSREELTEAFF
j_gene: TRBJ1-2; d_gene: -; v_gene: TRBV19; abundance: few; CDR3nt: TGTGCCAGTAGGGCCGGGAGGGTGAACTATGGCTACACCTTC; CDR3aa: CASRAGRVNYGYTF
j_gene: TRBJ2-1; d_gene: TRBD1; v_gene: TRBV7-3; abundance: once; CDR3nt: TGTGCCAGCAGCTTAAAAGGGACAGAATACAATGAGCAGTTCTTC; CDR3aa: CASSLKGTEYNEQFF
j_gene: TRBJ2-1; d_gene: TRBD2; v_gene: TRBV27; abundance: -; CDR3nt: TGTGCCAGCAGTCCTCGGACTAGCGGGGCCTACAATGAGCAGTTCTTC; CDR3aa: CASSPRTSGAYNEQFF
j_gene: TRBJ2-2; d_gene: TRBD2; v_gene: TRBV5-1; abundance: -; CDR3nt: TGCGCCAGCAGCTTGGAGACTACTAGCGGGGACGCCGGGGAGCTGTTTTTT; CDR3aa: CASSLETTSGDAGELFF
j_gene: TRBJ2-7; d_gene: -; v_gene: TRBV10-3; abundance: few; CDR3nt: TGTGCCATCGGAGACACCTACGAGCAGTACTTC; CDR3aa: CAIGDTYEQYF
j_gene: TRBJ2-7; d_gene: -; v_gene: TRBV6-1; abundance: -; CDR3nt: TGTGCCAGCAGGAGGGGATGCTCCTACGAGCAGTACTTC; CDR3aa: CASRRGCSYEQYF
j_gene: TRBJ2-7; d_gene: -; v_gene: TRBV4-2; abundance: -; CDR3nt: TGTGCCAGCAGCCAAGATCCAGGTGGGGGCTACGAGCAGTACTTC; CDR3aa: CASSQDPGGGYEQYF